The rows below give T cell receptor beta chains drawn from one sample of a study of control samples from healthy donors and cancer patients. Repertoires were generated with immunoSEQ multiplex PCR, while TCRdb's copy carries only in-frame clones and drops some. The sample holds about 160,000 clones, over 85% seen once. Sequencing was performed on blood. These receptors all stem from a young man in good health. The CDR3 runs from the conserved cysteine through the conserved F or W. The size entry is marked missing in some rows and otherwise reads once, few, many or a size class.

TRBJ2-1	TRBV6-2/TRBV6-3	16	.	CASSSRGAGRSNEQFF
TRBJ2-7	TRBV5-4	14	.	CASSLDRGPGEQYF
TRBJ2-1	TRBV27	16	.	CASSLAPGLGQTEQFF
TRBJ1-1	TRBV18	13	.	CASSPKEGTEAFF
TRBJ2-3	TRBV11-1	14	.	CASSLDGGGDTQYF
TRBJ2-3	TRBV18	15	.	CASSPLGQVTDTQYF
TRBJ2-1	TRBV15	12	.	CATSSNFDEQFF
TRBJ1-5	TRBV6-5	13	once	CASSYMGNQPQHF
TRBJ2-5	TRBV7-3	15	.	CASSPGQGWEETQYF
TRBJ2-1	TRBV6-4	12	once	CASSQDQGEQFF
TRBJ1-4	TRBV6-6	15	.	CASSYQGRGDEKLFF
TRBJ2-1	TRBV28	10	.	CASRDNEQFF
TRBJ2-7	TRBV6-2/TRBV6-3	13	.	CASSPQERDEQYF
TRBJ1-1	TRBV5-1	16	.	CASSLDGGRKDTEAFF
TRBJ1-1	TRBV20-1	14	.	CSASTGLRNTEAFF
TRBJ2-5	TRBV9	16	.	CASSVGAEPIQETQYF
TRBJ1-4	TRBV18	14	.	CASSPLYGNEKLFF
TRBJ2-3	TRBV2	13	many	CASKQGERYTQYF
TRBJ1-5	TRBV28	15	.	CASSLPTGGGQPQHF
TRBJ1-2	TRBV5-1	14	.	CASSPLSGSYGYTF
TRBJ2-1	TRBV12-5	13	.	CASGLGPANEQFF
TRBJ1-1	TRBV7-2	14	.	CASSSGPSNTEAFF
TRBJ2-1	TRBV28	16	.	CASSPHRSISYNEQFF
TRBJ2-2	TRBV27	11	once	CASKGAGELFF
TRBJ2-7	TRBV4-3	15	.	CASSQDTSGAYEQYF
TRBJ2-1	TRBV6-2/TRBV6-3	13	once	CASSRGRTNEQFF
TRBJ2-1	TRBV11-1	15	.	CASSHGLATYNEQFF
TRBJ1-2	TRBV19	15	once	CASSIPPGQGYGYTF
TRBJ2-1	TRBV3-1/TRBV3-2	13	.	CASRLADYNEQFF
TRBJ1-1	TRBV14	12	.	CASSPGRREAFF
TRBJ1-2	TRBV7-2	12	.	CASSWTSNGYTF